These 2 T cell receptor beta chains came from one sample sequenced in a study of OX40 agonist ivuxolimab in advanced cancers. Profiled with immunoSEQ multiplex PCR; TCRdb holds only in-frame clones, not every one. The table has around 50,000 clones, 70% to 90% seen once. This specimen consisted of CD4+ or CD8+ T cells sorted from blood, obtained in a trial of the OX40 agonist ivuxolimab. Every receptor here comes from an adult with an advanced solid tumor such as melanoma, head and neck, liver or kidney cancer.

CDR3: CASSMRQGANTEAFF. The CDR3 DNA reads TGCGCCAGCAGCATGCGACAGGGAGCAAACACTGAAGCTTTCTTT. The V and J genes are TRBV5-1 and TRBJ1-1, with TRBD1 identical over 7 bases. This CDR3 contains 15 residues. V shed 4 bases, J shed 2 bases, and the junction held 8 bases outside the gene matches. The germline CDR1 and CDR2 sequences are SGHRS and YFSETQ.

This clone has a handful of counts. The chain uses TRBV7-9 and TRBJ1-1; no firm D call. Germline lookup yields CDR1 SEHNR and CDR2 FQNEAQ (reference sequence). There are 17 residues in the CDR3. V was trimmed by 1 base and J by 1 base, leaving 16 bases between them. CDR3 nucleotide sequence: TGTGCCAGCAGCTTAGTTAAGATCGGACGTAGGAACACTGAAGCTTTCTTT. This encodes CASSLVKIGRRNTEAFF.